The 8 T cell receptor beta chains below all came from one sample that was sequenced in a study of T cell repertoires in cytomegalovirus infection. These receptors' antigens are unknown. TCRdb used MiXCR to reprocess the reads, holding one entry per CDR3 protein. The data hold 300,000 to 400,000 distinct CDR3 sequences, with about 27% observed a single time. The material sequenced was cultured PBMCs, taken from culture after CMV antigen stimulation. These receptors all stem from a human donor in good health (CMV status not recorded). Some clones in this sample may be carry-over from other donors' samples.

This clonotype has a handful of counts. V gene TRBV6-1 combines with J gene TRBJ2-7, with a tentative D call TRBD1 (5 bases). Per germline, CDR1 MNHNS and CDR2 SASEGT. V gave up 1 base and J gave up 0 bases, with 10 bases separating them. This CDR3 is 15 amino acids long. The CDR3: CASSEGQHLSYEQYF. The CDR3 DNA reads TGTGCCAGCAGTGAAGGACAGCACCTCTCCTACGAGCAGTACTTC.

V gene TRBV7-9 combines with J gene TRBJ2-4; D may be TRBD1 or TRBD2 (5 bases each). Per germline, CDR1 SEHNR and CDR2 FQNEAQ (reference sequence). The CDR3 totals 14 residues. Trimming left V 4 bases short and J 8 bases short, with 15 bases between. The CDR3 region is CASSSSPGKDIQYF. In DNA, the CDR3 is TGTGCCAGCAGCTCTAGCCCAGGGAAGGACATTCAGTACTTC.

This chain connects TRBV5-6 to TRBJ2-1, with D hard to call. V was shortened by 0 bases and J by 7 bases, with 8 bases between the two germline ends. This CDR3 is 13 amino acids long. From germline, CDR1 is SGHDT and CDR2 YYEEEE. This chain's CDR3 is CASSLASANEQFF. The DNA for the CDR3 is TGTGCCAGCAGCTTGGCCAGCGCTAATGAGCAGTTCTTC.

This sequence joins TRBV25-1 and TRBJ2-1; a weak D match, TRBD1 (6 bases). From germline, CDR1 is MGHDK and CDR2 SYGVNS. The CDR3 is 11 amino acids. CDR3 sequence: CGTRQVNEQFF. CDR3 nucleotide sequence: TGTGGAACGAGACAGGTCAATGAGCAGTTCTTC.

The chain recombines TRBV29-1 with TRBJ2-2; 9 bases are a match to TRBD1. The length of the CDR3 is 15 residues. The V segment lost 4 bases and the J segment 7 bases; nucleotides outside the gene matches: 10. Germline V lookup: CDR1 SQVTM, CDR2 ANQGSEA. The CDR3 region is CSVGPGQGLVGELFF. CDR3 coding DNA: TGCAGCGTTGGGCCGGGACAGGGTTTAGTCGGGGAGCTGTTTTTT.

This chain links TRBV6-1 with TRBJ2-7; 8 positions agree with TRBD2. Trimming removed 7 bases from V and 2 bases from J; junction bases left unmatched: 4. The CDR3 loop spans 13 amino acids. Looked up from germline, CDR1 is MNHNS and CDR2 is SASEGT. CDR3 sequence: CASTLAETYEQYF. CDR3 in DNA: TGTGCCAGCACACTAGCGGAGACCTACGAGCAGTACTTC.

This clonotype was picked up many times. V usage is TRBV7-2 and J usage is TRBJ2-1; 8 bases align to TRBD2. The CDR3 has 16 amino acids. Trimming at V came to 1 base and at J to 1 base, leaving 3 bases not matched to a gene. Germline CDR1 SGHTA, CDR2 FQGNSA. This chain's CDR3 is CASSLGAGESYNEQFF. The DNA of the CDR3 is TGTGCCAGCAGCTTAGGAGCGGGGGAATCCTACAATGAGCAGTTCTTC.

The gene calls are TRBV7-3 and TRBJ2-2; the D call may be TRBD1 or TRBD2 (6 bases each). V lost 5 bases to trimming and J lost 3 bases, with 10 bases between them. Germline V gene sequence: CDR1 SGHTA, CDR2 FQGTGA. The CDR3 covers 14 residues. CDR3 in DNA: TGTGCCAGCAGCCGCGGGACATACACCGGGGAGCTGTTTTTT. Translating gives CASSRGTYTGELFF.